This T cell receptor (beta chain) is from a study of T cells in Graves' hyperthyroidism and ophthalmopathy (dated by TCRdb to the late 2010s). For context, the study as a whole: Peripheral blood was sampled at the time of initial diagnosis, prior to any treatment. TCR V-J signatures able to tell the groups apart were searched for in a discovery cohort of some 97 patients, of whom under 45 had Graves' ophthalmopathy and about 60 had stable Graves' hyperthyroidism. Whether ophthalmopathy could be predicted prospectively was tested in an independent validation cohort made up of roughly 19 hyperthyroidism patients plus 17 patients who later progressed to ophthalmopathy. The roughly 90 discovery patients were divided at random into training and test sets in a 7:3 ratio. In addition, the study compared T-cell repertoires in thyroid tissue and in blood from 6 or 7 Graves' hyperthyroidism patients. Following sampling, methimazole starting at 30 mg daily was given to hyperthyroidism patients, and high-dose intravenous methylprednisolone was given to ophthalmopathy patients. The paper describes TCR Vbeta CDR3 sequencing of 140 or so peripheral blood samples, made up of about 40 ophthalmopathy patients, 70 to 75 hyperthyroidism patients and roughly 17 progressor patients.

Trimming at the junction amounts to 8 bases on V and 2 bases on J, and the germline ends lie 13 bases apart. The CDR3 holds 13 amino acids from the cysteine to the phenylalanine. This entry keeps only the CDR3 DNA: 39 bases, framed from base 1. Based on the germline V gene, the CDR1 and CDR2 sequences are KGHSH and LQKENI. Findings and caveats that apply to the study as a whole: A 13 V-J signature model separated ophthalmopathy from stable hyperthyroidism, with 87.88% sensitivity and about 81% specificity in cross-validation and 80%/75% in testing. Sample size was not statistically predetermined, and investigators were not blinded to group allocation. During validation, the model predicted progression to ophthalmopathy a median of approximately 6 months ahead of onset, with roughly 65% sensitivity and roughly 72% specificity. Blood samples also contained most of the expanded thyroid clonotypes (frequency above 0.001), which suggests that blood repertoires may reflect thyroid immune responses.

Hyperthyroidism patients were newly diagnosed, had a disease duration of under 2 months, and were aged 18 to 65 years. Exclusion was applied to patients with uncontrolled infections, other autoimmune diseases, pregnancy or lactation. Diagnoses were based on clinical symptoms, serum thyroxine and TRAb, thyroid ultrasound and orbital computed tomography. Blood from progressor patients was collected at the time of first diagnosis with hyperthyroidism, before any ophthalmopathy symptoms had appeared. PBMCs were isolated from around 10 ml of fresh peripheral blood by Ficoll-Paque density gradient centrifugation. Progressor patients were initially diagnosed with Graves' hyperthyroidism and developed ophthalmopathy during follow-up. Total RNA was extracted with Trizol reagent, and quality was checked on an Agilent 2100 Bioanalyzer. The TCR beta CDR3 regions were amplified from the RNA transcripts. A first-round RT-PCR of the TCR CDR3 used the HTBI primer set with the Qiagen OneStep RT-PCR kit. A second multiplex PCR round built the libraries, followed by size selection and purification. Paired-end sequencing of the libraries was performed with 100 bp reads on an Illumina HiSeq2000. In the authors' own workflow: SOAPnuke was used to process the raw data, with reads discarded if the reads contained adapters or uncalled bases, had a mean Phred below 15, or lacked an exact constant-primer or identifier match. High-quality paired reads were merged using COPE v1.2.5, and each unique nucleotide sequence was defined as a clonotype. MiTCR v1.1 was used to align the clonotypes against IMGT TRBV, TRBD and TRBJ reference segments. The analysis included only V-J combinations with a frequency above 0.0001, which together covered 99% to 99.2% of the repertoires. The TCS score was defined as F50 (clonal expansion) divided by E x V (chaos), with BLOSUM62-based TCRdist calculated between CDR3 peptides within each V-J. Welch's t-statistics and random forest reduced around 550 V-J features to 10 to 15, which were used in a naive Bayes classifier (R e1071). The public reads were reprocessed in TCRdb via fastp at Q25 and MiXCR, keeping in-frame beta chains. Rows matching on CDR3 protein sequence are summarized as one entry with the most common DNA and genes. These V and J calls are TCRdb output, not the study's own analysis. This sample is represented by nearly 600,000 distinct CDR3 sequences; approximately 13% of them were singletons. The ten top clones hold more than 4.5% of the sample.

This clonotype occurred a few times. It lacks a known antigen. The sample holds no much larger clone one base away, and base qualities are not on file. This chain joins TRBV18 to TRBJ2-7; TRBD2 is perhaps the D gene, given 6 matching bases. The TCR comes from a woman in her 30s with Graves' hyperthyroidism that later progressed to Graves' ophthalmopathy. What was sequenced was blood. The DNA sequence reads TGTGCCAGCCGGGGCGGGACCCCCTACGAGCAGTACTTC. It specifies CASRGGTPYEQYF.